These T cell receptor beta chains were read from a single sample in a study of regulatory T cells in long-lasting Graves disease. TCRdb called the multiplex PCR reads again in MiXCR, with one record for every CDR3 protein. Of roughly 440,000 distinct CDR3 sequences listed, about 15% are singletons. The same specimen was also included in a second study, on T cells in Graves' hyperthyroidism and ophthalmopathy.

The material sequenced was peripheral blood mononuclear cells (PBMCs), taken at new diagnosis, from a patient treated with antithyroid drugs. The receptor set was obtained from a woman aged 18-29 years with Graves disease. Both conserved end residues are part of each CDR3. The D gene is left open where the match is weak. A row's size may be missing; if present it is once, few, many or a size class.

cdr3_aa: CASSVAAAVPLGDTQYF
cdr3_nt: TGTGCCAGCAGCGTAGCGGCAGCGGTTCCGCTAGGGGATACGCAGTATTTT
j_call: TRBJ2-3
v_call: TRBV9
d_call: -
clone_size: -

cdr3_aa: CASSFSGSNEQFF
cdr3_nt: TGTGCCAGCAGTTTTTCGGGTAGCAATGAGCAGTTCTTC
j_call: TRBJ2-1
v_call: TRBV28
d_call: -
clone_size: many

cdr3_aa: CASSIPGGRSYDEQFF
cdr3_nt: TGTGCCAGCAGCATTCCTGGGGGCAGATCGTACGATGAGCAGTTCTTC
j_call: TRBJ2-1
v_call: TRBV2
d_call: -
clone_size: many

cdr3_aa: CAWSVGVNTEAFF
cdr3_nt: TGTGCCTGGAGTGTAGGAGTGAACACTGAAGCTTTCTTT
j_call: TRBJ1-1
v_call: TRBV30
d_call: -
clone_size: -

cdr3_aa: CAWSGLAGVLEQYF
cdr3_nt: TGTGCCTGGAGTGGGCTAGCGGGAGTTCTCGAGCAGTACTTC
j_call: TRBJ2-7
v_call: TRBV30
d_call: TRBD2
clone_size: many

cdr3_aa: CSARPGLTQHF
cdr3_nt: TGCAGTGCTAGACCGGGCCTAACCCAGCATTTT
j_call: TRBJ1-5
v_call: TRBV20-1
d_call: -
clone_size: few

cdr3_aa: CASSGEPDLTEAFF
cdr3_nt: TGTGCCAGCAGCGGCGAACCGGATCTCACTGAAGCTTTCTTT
j_call: TRBJ1-1
v_call: TRBV9
d_call: -
clone_size: -

cdr3_aa: CASRNPGSVSDTQYF
cdr3_nt: TGCGCCAGCAGAAACCCCGGGAGTGTCTCAGATACGCAGTATTTT
j_call: TRBJ2-3
v_call: TRBV5-1
d_call: -
clone_size: few

cdr3_aa: CASSLAPSGSGETQYF
cdr3_nt: TGTGCCAGCAGCTTGGCCCCTAGCGGGAGTGGAGAGACCCAGTACTTC
j_call: TRBJ2-5
v_call: TRBV5-1
d_call: TRBD2
clone_size: few

cdr3_aa: CASSQGRVGQAHGYTF
cdr3_nt: TGTGCCAGCAGCCAAGGTCGGGTAGGACAGGCCCATGGCTACACCTTC
j_call: TRBJ1-2
v_call: TRBV3-1
d_call: TRBD1
clone_size: few

cdr3_aa: CASSFLTGTAGNYEQYF
cdr3_nt: TGTGCCAGCAGTTTTTTAACTGGGACAGCCGGAAACTACGAGCAGTACTTC
j_call: TRBJ2-7
v_call: TRBV28
d_call: TRBD1
clone_size: many

cdr3_aa: CASSQDRLAGGEQFF
cdr3_nt: TGCGCCAGCAGCCAAGATCGTCTAGCGGGTGGCGAGCAGTTCTTC
j_call: TRBJ2-1
v_call: TRBV4-3
d_call: TRBD2
clone_size: many

cdr3_aa: CSAMPSASGSLYVQYF
cdr3_nt: TGCAGTGCTATGCCCAGTGCTAGCGGGAGTCTCTACGTGCAGTACTTC
j_call: TRBJ2-7
v_call: TRBV20-1
d_call: TRBD2
clone_size: -

cdr3_aa: CASSPVVASHTDTQYF
cdr3_nt: TGTGCCAGCTCACCAGTGGTGGCCTCTCACACAGATACGCAGTATTTT
j_call: TRBJ2-3
v_call: TRBV18
d_call: -
clone_size: many

cdr3_aa: CASRDSFSSTDTQYF
cdr3_nt: TGTGCCAGCAGAGACAGTTTCTCTAGCACAGATACGCAGTATTTT
j_call: TRBJ2-3
v_call: TRBV12-3/TRBV12-4
d_call: -
clone_size: many

cdr3_aa: CASSPRQGPAETQYF
cdr3_nt: TGTGCCAGCAGCCCGAGACAGGGACCGGCAGAGACCCAGTACTTC
j_call: TRBJ2-5
v_call: TRBV9
d_call: TRBD1
clone_size: many

cdr3_aa: CSASLGHPNSPLHF
cdr3_nt: TGCAGTGCTAGTCTGGGACACCCTAATTCACCCCTCCACTTT
j_call: TRBJ1-6
v_call: TRBV20-1
d_call: -
clone_size: few

cdr3_aa: CASSFLNIQYF
cdr3_nt: TGTGCCAGCAGCTTTCTGAACATTCAGTACTTC
j_call: TRBJ2-4
v_call: TRBV7-2
d_call: -
clone_size: many

cdr3_aa: CSARSLAGAGNEQFF
cdr3_nt: TGCAGTGCTAGGTCCCTAGCGGGAGCTGGCAATGAGCAGTTCTTC
j_call: TRBJ2-1
v_call: TRBV20-1
d_call: TRBD2
clone_size: few

cdr3_aa: CSVGPFGGAVNTEAFF
cdr3_nt: TGCAGCGTTGGCCCTTTCGGGGGGGCGGTGAACACTGAAGCTTTCTTT
j_call: TRBJ1-1
v_call: TRBV29-1
d_call: -
clone_size: many

cdr3_aa: CASSLGTRSSYNEQFF
cdr3_nt: TGCGCCAGCAGCTTGGGGACTAGGAGCTCCTACAATGAGCAGTTCTTC
j_call: TRBJ2-1
v_call: TRBV5-1
d_call: TRBD2
clone_size: few

cdr3_aa: CASSHTGRDNSPLHF
cdr3_nt: TGTGCCAGCAGCCACACCGGACGAGATAATTCACCCCTCCACTTT
j_call: TRBJ1-6
v_call: TRBV7-6
d_call: -
clone_size: many

cdr3_aa: CASRSNPGRLNTEAFF
cdr3_nt: TGTGCCAGCAGGAGTAACCCGGGACGGTTGAACACTGAAGCTTTCTTT
j_call: TRBJ1-1
v_call: TRBV6-1
d_call: -
clone_size: many

cdr3_aa: CSARVGGSYGYTF
cdr3_nt: TGCAGTGCTAGAGTGGGGGGCAGTTATGGCTACACCTTC
j_call: TRBJ1-2
v_call: TRBV20-1
d_call: -
clone_size: many

cdr3_aa: CASSPTSGSGEQYF
cdr3_nt: TGTGCCAGCAGCCCGACTAGCGGGAGTGGTGAGCAGTACTTC
j_call: TRBJ2-7
v_call: TRBV7-2
d_call: TRBD2
clone_size: many

cdr3_aa: CASSPSHGSSYNEQFF
cdr3_nt: TGTGCCAGCAGCCCTTCGCACGGGAGTTCCTACAATGAGCAGTTCTTC
j_call: TRBJ2-1
v_call: TRBV7-9
d_call: -
clone_size: few

cdr3_aa: CSARDLRLAGDRREQFF
cdr3_nt: TGCAGTGCTAGAGACCTCCGACTAGCGGGAGACCGTCGTGAGCAGTTCTTC
j_call: TRBJ2-1
v_call: TRBV20-1
d_call: TRBD2
clone_size: many

cdr3_aa: CASSVISNTEAFF
cdr3_nt: TGTGCCAGCAGCGTAATAAGCAACACTGAAGCTTTCTTT
j_call: TRBJ1-1
v_call: TRBV9
d_call: -
clone_size: many

cdr3_aa: CASSQEYSELNTGELFF
cdr3_nt: TGCGCCAGCAGCCAAGAGTATAGCGAGTTGAACACCGGGGAGCTGTTTTTT
j_call: TRBJ2-2
v_call: TRBV4-3
d_call: -
clone_size: -

cdr3_aa: CASSRGRGTATNEQYF
cdr3_nt: TGTGCCAGCAGCCGAGGGCGGGGGACGGCTACTAACGAGCAGTACTTC
j_call: TRBJ2-7
v_call: TRBV7-9
d_call: TRBD2
clone_size: many

cdr3_aa: CAWSGQSEQYF
cdr3_nt: TGTGCCTGGAGCGGGCAGTCCGAGCAGTACTTC
j_call: TRBJ2-7
v_call: TRBV30
d_call: -
clone_size: few

cdr3_aa: CASSLEMRSEAFF
cdr3_nt: TGTGCCAGCAGCTTAGAAATGAGGTCTGAAGCTTTCTTT
j_call: TRBJ1-1
v_call: TRBV7-9
d_call: -
clone_size: few

cdr3_aa: CASSLSGFYGYTF
cdr3_nt: TGTGCCAGCAGTTTATCAGGGTTCTATGGCTACACCTTC
j_call: TRBJ1-2
v_call: TRBV28
d_call: -
clone_size: many

cdr3_aa: CASSLIDRENTEAFF
cdr3_nt: TGTGCCAGCAGTTTAATTGACAGGGAGAACACTGAAGCTTTCTTT
j_call: TRBJ1-1
v_call: TRBV28
d_call: TRBD1
clone_size: many

cdr3_aa: CASSITAGSIYEQYF
cdr3_nt: TGTGCCAGCAGCATTACCGCCGGGTCCATCTACGAGCAGTACTTC
j_call: TRBJ2-7
v_call: TRBV28
d_call: -
clone_size: many

cdr3_aa: CASSSMDRGNSPLHF
cdr3_nt: TGCGCCAGCAGCTCCATGGACAGGGGGAATTCACCCCTCCACTTT
j_call: TRBJ1-6
v_call: TRBV5-1
d_call: TRBD1
clone_size: -

cdr3_aa: CASSLETGTKGGNQPQHF
cdr3_nt: TGTGCCAGCAGTTTGGAGACCGGGACAAAAGGGGGCAATCAGCCCCAGCATTTT
j_call: TRBJ1-5
v_call: TRBV12-3/TRBV12-4
d_call: -
clone_size: many

cdr3_aa: CASLSPITYEQYF
cdr3_nt: TGTGCCAGCCTCAGTCCCATCACCTACGAGCAGTACTTC
j_call: TRBJ2-7
v_call: TRBV6-1
d_call: -
clone_size: -

cdr3_aa: CSVEGPRDRGSLETQYF
cdr3_nt: TGCAGCGTTGAAGGGCCTCGGGACAGGGGGTCATTAGAGACCCAGTACTTC
j_call: TRBJ2-5
v_call: TRBV29-1
d_call: TRBD1
clone_size: many